Presented here are 22 T cell receptor beta chains from one specimen sequenced in a study of blood T cell repertoires in COVID-19. Here immunoSEQ multiplex PCR was the method, and the copy in TCRdb shows in-frame clones only, minus some. This sample has about 210,000 clones; approximately 83% occur once, and the top ten carry about 3.8%. Specimen: PBMCs or T cells enriched from blood (not recorded which). These receptors originate from a woman in her 40s with acute COVID-19.

This clone came up once. The rearrangement joins TRBV2 to TRBJ2-1; D is undetermined. CDR3 size: 16 residues. With 5 bases removed from V and 0 bases from J, the gap between germline ends came to 14 bases. Germline lookup yields CDR1 SNHLY and CDR2 FYNNEI. DNA of the CDR3: TGTGCCAGCAGTCCCTGGCGGTCGAGCTCCTACAATGAGCAGTTCTTC. This codes for CASSPWRSSSYNEQFF.

The chain is built from TRBV6-5 and TRBJ2-1; TRBD2 matches at 9 bases. The V gene end was trimmed by 8 bases and the J gene end by 6 bases; junction bases not matched to a gene: 5. Germline V CDR1 and CDR2: MNHEY, SVGAGI. This CDR3 contains 13 residues. The DNA for the CDR3 is TGTGCCAGCCGTCTAGCGGGACGCAATGAGCAGTTCTTC. This translates into CASRLAGRNEQFF.

This sequence joins TRBV28 and TRBJ2-7, with 7 bases matching TRBD2. CDR1 is MDHEN and CDR2 is SYDVKM in the germline V gene. The CDR3 extends over 15 amino acids. Germline trimming cut 3 bases from V and 2 bases from J; bases unmatched to any gene: 7. The CDR3, as DNA: TGTGCCAGCAGTTTGGGGACTACCGGTACCTACGAGCAGTACTTC. It specifies CASSLGTTGTYEQYF. Using reference TRBV28 and TRBJ2-7 for the parts outside the CDR3, the full variable domain is DVKVTQSSRYLVKRTGEKVFLECVQDMDHENMFWYRQDPGLGLRLIYFSYDVKMKEKGDIPEGYSVSREKKERFSLILESASTNQTSMYLCASSLGTTGTYEQYFGPGTRLTVT.

The rearrangement links TRBV4-2 to TRBJ2-2; D is uncertain. V was clipped by 5 bases and J by 6 bases, with 10 bases between them. CDR1 is LGHNA, CDR2 YNFKEQ, per germline. The CDR3 has 13 residues. This CDR3 is CASSGSRAGELFF. CDR3 DNA: TGTGCCAGCAGCGGGTCTCGGGCCGGGGAGCTGTTTTTT.

This chain connects TRBV28 to TRBJ1-1; 7 nucleotides align to TRBD1. J was trimmed by 1 base and V by 9 bases; bases with no gene match: 11. Germline CDR1 is MDHEN and CDR2 is SYDVKM. This CDR3 has 15 amino acids. CDR3 nucleotide sequence: TGTGCCAGTGGAACAGGGGCGACGGGGAACACTGAAGCTTTCTTT. This sequence encodes CASGTGATGNTEAFF.

The V gene is TRBV29-1, the J gene TRBJ2-1; D uncertain. Trimming stripped 5 bases from V and 0 bases from J, with 5 bases between. CDR3 length: 12 residues. Germline assignment: CDR1 SQVTM and CDR2 ANQGSEA. Here the CDR3 reads CSVRSSYNEQFF. The CDR3 DNA reads TGCAGCGTTAGGAGCTCCTACAATGAGCAGTTCTTC.

The chain recombines TRBV28 with TRBJ2-5, with 11 positions matching TRBD2. CDR1 MDHEN and CDR2 SYDVKM come from the germline V gene. The CDR3 sequence is 15 residues long. V dropped 5 bases and J dropped 2; count of bases not matched to a gene: 4. The CDR3 loop is CASSPWTSGQETQYF. The CDR3 DNA reads TGTGCCAGCAGTCCCTGGACTAGCGGGCAAGAGACCCAGTACTTC. Together with reference TRBV28 and TRBJ2-5, the CDR3 gives the full variable domain: DVKVTQSSRYLVKRTGEKVFLECVQDMDHENMFWYRQDPGLGLRLIYFSYDVKMKEKGDIPEGYSVSREKKERFSLILESASTNQTSMYLCASSPWTSGQETQYFGPGTRLLVL.

V gene TRBV7-9 combines with J gene TRBJ2-1; 9 bases agree with TRBD1. This CDR3 is built from 19 residues. Germline loops: CDR1 SEHNR, CDR2 FQNEAQ (reference sequence). Unmatched junction bases numbered 22, after V lost 5 bases and J lost 8 bases. This CDR3 reads CASSRRDRVRGGSLDEQFF. The CDR3 region has the DNA TGTGCCAGCAGCCGCCGGGACAGGGTGCGTGGCGGGAGCCTGGATGAGCAGTTCTTC.

This clone showed up just once. The CDR3 is CASSVSQGIAGNTIYF. As DNA, the CDR3 is TGTGCCAGCAGCGTAAGCCAGGGGATCGCTGGAAACACCATATATTTT. The rearrangement links TRBV9 to TRBJ1-3; D is perhaps TRBD1 (6 bases). V lost 1 base to trimming and J lost 2 bases, with 13 bases between them. This CDR3 is built from 16 residues. Germline V lookup: CDR1 SGDLS, CDR2 YYNGEE.

Ten or more counts support this clone. The chain's CDR3 is CASSLAVGRSSGRYEQYF. In nucleotides, the CDR3 is TGTGCCAGCAGCTTAGCAGTTGGGAGGTCTAGCGGGAGGTACGAGCAGTACTTC. The chain recombines TRBV7-2 with TRBJ2-7; 11 bases match TRBD2. The V gene end was trimmed by 0 bases and the J gene end by 4 bases; junction bases not matched to a gene: 11. Germline V gene lookup returns CDR1 SGHTA and CDR2 FQGNSA. The CDR3 is 18 residues long. The entire variable domain, with the rest obtained from reference TRBV7-2 and TRBJ2-7, is as follows: GAGVSQSPSNKVTEKGKDVELRCDPISGHTALYWYRQSLGQGLEFLIYFQGNSAPDKSGLPSDRFSAERTGGSVSTLTIQRTQQEDSAVYLCASSLAVGRSSGRYEQYFGPGTRLTVT.

The rearrangement links TRBV19 to TRBJ2-3; the D gene is possibly TRBD2 (6 bases). CDR3 length: 14 amino acids. Germline V gene data show CDR1 as LNHDA and CDR2 as SQIVND (reference sequence). V was trimmed by 10 bases and J by 4 bases, leaving 18 bases between them. CDR3 sequence: CATSGEVRADTQYF. CDR3 DNA: TGTGCCACATCGGGGGAGGTACGGGCAGATACGCAGTATTTT. Combining the CDR3 with reference TRBV19 and TRBJ2-3 gives the whole variable domain DGGITQSPKYLFRKEGQNVTLSCEQNLNHDAMYWYRQDPGQGLRLIYYSQIVNDFQKGDIAEGYSVSREKKESFPLTVTSAQKNPTAFYLCATSGEVRADTQYFGPGTRLTVL.

The J gene is TRBJ1-2, the V gene TRBV4-1; a possible D gene is TRBD1 (6 bases). CDR3 size: 14 residues. Per germline, CDR1 MGHRA and CDR2 YSYEKL. Trimming took 3 bases from V and 6 from J, leaving 14 bases between them. DNA of the CDR3: TGCGCCAGCAGCCAGGGGGCCGGGACGGATGGCTACACCTTC. Protein: CASSQGAGTDGYTF.

The chain links TRBV4-3 to TRBJ2-7; maybe TRBD2 (5 bases). Germline lookup yields CDR1 LGHNA and CDR2 YSLEER. The CDR3 loop spans 14 amino acids. The V and J ends lost 1 base and 2 bases respectively, with 9 bases between them. The CDR3 is CASSQGGSAYEQYF. CDR3 coding DNA: TGCGCCAGCAGCCAAGGAGGTAGCGCCTACGAGCAGTACTTC.

V gene TRBV18 combines with J gene TRBJ2-1; D unresolved. V was cut by 0 bases and J by 0 bases, with 9 bases left in between. The CDR3 runs to 16 residues. The germline CDR1 and CDR2 sequences are KGHSH and LQKENI. CDR3: CASSPPGGFSYNEQFF. CDR3 bases: TGTGCCAGCTCACCACCTGGCGGTTTCTCCTACAATGAGCAGTTCTTC.

The chain employs TRBV11-2 and TRBJ2-3; D remains ambiguous. Germline V gene data show CDR1 as SGHAT and CDR2 as FQNNGV. The CDR3 totals 16 residues. The V end was cut by 0 bases, the J end by 0 bases, with 10 bases between. CDR3 amino acids: CASSLDRLTSTDTQYF. The CDR3 coding sequence is TGTGCCAGCAGCTTAGATCGTCTTACAAGCACAGATACGCAGTATTTT.

The chain joins TRBV9 to TRBJ1-3; a possible D gene is TRBD1 (5 bases). The V end was cut by 0 bases, the J end by 4 bases, with 17 bases between. Germline CDR1 and CDR2: SGDLS and YYNGEE. This CDR3 spans 17 amino acids. CDR3 protein: CASSVEARGAGGNTIYF. As DNA, the CDR3 is TGTGCCAGCAGCGTAGAAGCGCGGGGCGCGGGAGGAAACACCATATATTTT.

This clone was found once. J is TRBJ2-1 and V is TRBV5-1; D perhaps matches TRBD2 (6 bases). CDR3 size: 15 residues. The germline V gene encodes CDR1 SGHRS and CDR2 YFSETQ. V was trimmed by 3 bases and J by 0 bases, leaving 10 bases between them. CDR3 DNA sequence: TGCGCCAGCAGCTCCGCGACTAGCTCCTACAATGAGCAGTTCTTC. Protein product: CASSSATSSYNEQFF.

The V and J genes are TRBV5-1 and TRBJ2-7; 9 bases fit TRBD2. Germline CDR1 is SGHRS and CDR2 is YFSETQ. The J segment lost 3 bases and the V segment lost 0 bases, leaving 4 bases of the junction unmatched. The CDR3 consists of 15 residues. CDR3 DNA sequence: TGCGCCAGCAGCTTGGCACTAGCGGGTGTCTACGAGCAGTACTTC. Protein: CASSLALAGVYEQYF. The full variable domain, rest sourced from reference TRBV5-1 and TRBJ2-7, is KAGVTQTPRYLIKTRGQQVTLSCSPISGHRSVSWYQQTPGQGLQFLFEYFSETQRNKGNFPGRFSGRQFSNSRSEMNVSTLELGDSALYLCASSLALAGVYEQYFGPGTRLTVT.

The rearrangement links TRBV7-9 to TRBJ2-1, with D hard to call. Trimming removed 5 bases from V and 2 bases from J, with 4 bases in between. This CDR3 has 12 residues. Germline CDR1 and CDR2: SEHNR and FQNEAQ (reference sequence). The CDR3 sequence: CASSNTYNEQFF. The CDR3, as DNA: TGTGCCAGCAGCAATACCTACAATGAGCAGTTCTTC.

With regard to this clone: One base away lies a much larger clone, so this may be a sequencing read error. This sequence joins TRBV13 and TRBJ2-7; 11 bases fit TRBD1. This CDR3 region has 14 residues. Germline CDR1 and CDR2: PRHDT and FYEKMQ (reference sequence). V lost 5 bases to trimming and J lost 3 bases; unmatched junction nucleotides: 3. The CDR3 nucleotides read TGTGCCAGCAGCCCCGGGACAGGGGGCTACGAGCAGTACTTC. Its protein product is CASSPGTGGYEQYF. Drawing the rest from reference TRBV13 and TRBJ2-7, the complete variable domain is AAGVIQSPRHLIKEKRETATLKCYPIPRHDTVYWYQQGPGQDPQFLISFYEKMQSDKGSIPDRFSAQQFSDYHSELNMSSLELGDSALYFCASSPGTGGYEQYFGPGTRLTVT.

This rearrangement joins TRBV21-1 to TRBJ1-2. TRBV21-1 constitutes a pseudogene. The CDR3 is 15 residues long. CDR3: CASSPLGGGTTRDTF. In nucleotides, the CDR3 is TGTGCCAGCAGCCCCCTGGGGGGGGGTACGACGAGGGACACCTTC.

CDR3 bases: TGTGCCAGCGCTCAGGGGGCGCTAGGAAACACCATATATTTT. The encoded protein is CASAQGALGNTIYF. V is TRBV2 and J is TRBJ1-3; 8 bases match TRBD1. The germline gives CDR1 SNHLY, CDR2 FYNNEI. The CDR3 extends over 14 amino acids. With V trimmed by 8 bases and J by 4 bases, 7 bases remained unmatched.